These T cell receptor beta chains were read from a single sample in a study of cytomegalovirus exposure and HLA in healthy donors. TCRdb's copy holds only in-frame clones and misses some; the assay was immunoSEQ multiplex PCR. The repertoire holds about 240,000 clones, with more than 75% as singletons. Sequencing used PBMCs. The receptors stem from a woman in her twenties or thirties in good health and CMV-seropositive. CDR3s include the opening cysteine and the closing phenylalanine or tryptophan. Each record gives: V gene, J gene, CDR3 length, D gene, CDR3 protein. The D gene is left open where the match is weak.

TRBV5-1,TRBJ2-1,19,-,CASSLDREASGGTYNEQFF
TRBV9,TRBJ1-2,13,TRBD1,CASQTGSNYGYTF
TRBV6-5,TRBJ1-2,12,-,CATSRRTYGYTF
TRBV15,TRBJ2-1,14,-,CATSRALVAVEQFF
TRBV7-2,TRBJ2-7,13,-,CASSSGPSYEQYF
TRBV6-4,TRBJ2-1,13,-,CASSDRTNNEQFF
TRBV19,TRBJ1-5,16,-,CASNSPGEVGNQPQHF
TRBV5-6,TRBJ1-1,13,TRBD1,CASSPRDSTEAFF
TRBV9,TRBJ1-5,13,-,CASSTYSNQPQHF
TRBV9,TRBJ2-2,15,TRBD2,CASSVRASGNGELFF
TRBV11-3,TRBJ2-1,14,TRBD2,CASSPGTSGSAQFF
TRBV2,TRBJ2-6,13,-,CASDNAGANVLTF
TRBV5-1,TRBJ2-3,15,-,CASSLDPLPTDTQYF
TRBV13,TRBJ2-7,14,-,CASSLRQGGLEQYF
TRBV21-1,TRBJ2-7,16,-,CASSKDTLGAYYEQYF
TRBV15,TRBJ2-6,13,-,CATSRRQANVLTF
TRBV28,TRBJ2-7,14,-,CASSLIISGIEQYF
TRBV23-1,TRBJ1-2,12,-,CASSPSSSGYTF
TRBV9,TRBJ2-1,15,-,CASSSWSAGADPLFF
TRBV6-1,TRBJ1-3,14,-,CASSPGSSGNTIYF
TRBV5-1,TRBJ1-1,15,TRBD1,CASSPMTGGITEAFF
TRBV4-1,TRBJ2-6,20,TRBD1,CASSQVPPGQGASGANVLTF
TRBV5-1,TRBJ1-4,15,-,CASSLNVGGNEKLFF
TRBV28,TRBJ1-3,14,-,CASSLRGAGNTIYF
TRBV2,TRBJ1-3,16,-,CASSEGEGNSGNTIYF
TRBV2,TRBJ1-1,14,-,CASSVRGMNTEAFF
TRBV19,TRBJ2-7,14,-,CASSPSGPFYEQYF
TRBV28,TRBJ2-1,14,TRBD1,CASSFWTGDHEQFF
TRBV6-1,TRBJ2-7,15,-,CASSEGAGDPYEQYF
TRBV6-5,TRBJ1-2,16,TRBD1,CASSYWWDSSNYGYTF
TRBV5-1,TRBJ2-3,15,TRBD2,CASSLGRREGDTQYF
TRBV2,TRBJ2-1,15,-,CASSSRSYSYNEQFF
TRBV15,TRBJ2-5,13,-,CATSKRAQETQYF
TRBV6-5,TRBJ1-1,14,-,CASSPGNSNTEAFF